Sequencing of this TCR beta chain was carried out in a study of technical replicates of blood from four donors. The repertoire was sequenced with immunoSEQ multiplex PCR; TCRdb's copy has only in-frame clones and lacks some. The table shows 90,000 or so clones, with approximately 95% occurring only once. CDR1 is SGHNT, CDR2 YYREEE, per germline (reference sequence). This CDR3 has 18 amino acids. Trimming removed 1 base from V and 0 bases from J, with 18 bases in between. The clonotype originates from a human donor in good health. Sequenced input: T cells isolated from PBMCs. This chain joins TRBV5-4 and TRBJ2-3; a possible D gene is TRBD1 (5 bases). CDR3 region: CASSLRQGARSSTDTQYF. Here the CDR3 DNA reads TGTGCCAGCAGCTTGAGGCAGGGCGCACGGTCTAGCACAGATACGCAGTATTTT.